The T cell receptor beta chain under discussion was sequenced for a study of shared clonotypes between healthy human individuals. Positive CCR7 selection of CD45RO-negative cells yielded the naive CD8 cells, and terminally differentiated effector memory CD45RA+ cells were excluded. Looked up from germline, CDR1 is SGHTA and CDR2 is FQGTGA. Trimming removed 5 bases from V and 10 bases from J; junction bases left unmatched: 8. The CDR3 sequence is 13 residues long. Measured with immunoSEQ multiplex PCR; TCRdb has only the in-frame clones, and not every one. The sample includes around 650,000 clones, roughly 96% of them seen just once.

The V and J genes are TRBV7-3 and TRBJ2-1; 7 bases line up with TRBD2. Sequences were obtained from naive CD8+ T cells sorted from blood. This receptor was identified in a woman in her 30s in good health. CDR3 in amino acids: CASSIGTKDEQFF. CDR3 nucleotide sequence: TGTGCCAGCAGCATCGGGACTAAGGACGAGCAGTTCTTC.